This is a list of T cell receptor beta chains from one sample in a study of blood T cell repertoires in COVID-19. Libraries were prepared by immunoSEQ multiplex PCR; TCRdb keeps only in-frame clonotypes and omits some of them. Here the sample spans around 130,000 clones, around 81% being singletons. The sequenced sample was peripheral blood. All receptors derive from a man aged 40-49 years with active or convalescent COVID-19. The CDR3 runs from the conserved cysteine through the conserved F or W. D genes are given only for firm matches. Clone size appears in some rows only: once, few, many, or a class for an expanded clone.

TRBV30	TRBD1	.	TRBJ1-2	TGTGCCTGGAGTGTGCCGGACAGGGTTTCGAAAGGCTACACCTTC	CAWSVPDRVSKGYTF
TRBV11-2	TRBD1	.	TRBJ2-7	TGTGCCAGCGGCCGTTCCGGGACAGACTACGAGCAGTACTTC	CASGRSGTDYEQYF
TRBV5-1	.	.	TRBJ1-1	TGCGCCAGCAGCTTGAGCGTGAACACTGAAGCTTTCTTT	CASSLSVNTEAFF
TRBV7-9	TRBD2	.	TRBJ2-1	TGTGCCAGCAGCTATGGGGGGAGGGGCAATGAGCAGTTCTTC	CASSYGGRGNEQFF
TRBV7-2	TRBD2	once	TRBJ2-3	TGTGCCAGCAGCTTAGATCGTATGGCGGGGGGTCGCACAGATACGCAGTATTTT	CASSLDRMAGGRTDTQYF
TRBV5-4	TRBD1	few	TRBJ2-7	TGTGCCAGCAGTCCGCCGGGACAGGGCTACGAGCAGTACTTC	CASSPPGQGYEQYF
TRBV12-3/TRBV12-4	TRBD2	.	TRBJ2-5	TGTGCCAGCAGTCTAGCGGGGGGAGAGACCCAGTACTTC	CASSLAGGETQYF
TRBV6-1	TRBD1	.	TRBJ2-7	TGTGCCAGCAGTGTCTCCGGGACAGGGGGCTCCCCCTACGAGCAGTACTTC	CASSVSGTGGSPYEQYF
TRBV18	TRBD1	.	TRBJ1-1	TGTGCCAGCTCGATCGGACAGGGTGTCGGCACTGAAGCTTTCTTT	CASSIGQGVGTEAFF
TRBV3-1/TRBV3-2	.	.	TRBJ2-2	TGTGCCAGCAGCCAAGGCCGGGGGGCGGCAAACACCGGGGAGCTGTTTTTT	CASSQGRGAANTGELFF